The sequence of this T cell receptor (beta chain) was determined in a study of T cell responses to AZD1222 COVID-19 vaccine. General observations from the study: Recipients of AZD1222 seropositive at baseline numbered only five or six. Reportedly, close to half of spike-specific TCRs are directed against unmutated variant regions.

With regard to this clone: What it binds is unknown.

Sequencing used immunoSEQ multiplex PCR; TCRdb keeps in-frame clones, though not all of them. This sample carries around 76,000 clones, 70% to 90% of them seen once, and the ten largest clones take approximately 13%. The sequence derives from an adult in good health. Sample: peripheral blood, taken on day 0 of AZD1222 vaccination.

The CDR3 DNA is TGTGCCAGCAGTTCTTACAGGGTGACCTACAATGAGCAGTTCTTC. It translates to CASSSYRVTYNEQFF. The chain uses TRBV27 and TRBJ2-1, with D possibly TRBD1 on 6 matching bases. The CDR3 is 15 residues long. V shed 4 bases and J shed 2 bases, with 12 bases lying between them. Germline V gives CDR1 MNHEY, CDR2 SMNVEV (reference sequence).